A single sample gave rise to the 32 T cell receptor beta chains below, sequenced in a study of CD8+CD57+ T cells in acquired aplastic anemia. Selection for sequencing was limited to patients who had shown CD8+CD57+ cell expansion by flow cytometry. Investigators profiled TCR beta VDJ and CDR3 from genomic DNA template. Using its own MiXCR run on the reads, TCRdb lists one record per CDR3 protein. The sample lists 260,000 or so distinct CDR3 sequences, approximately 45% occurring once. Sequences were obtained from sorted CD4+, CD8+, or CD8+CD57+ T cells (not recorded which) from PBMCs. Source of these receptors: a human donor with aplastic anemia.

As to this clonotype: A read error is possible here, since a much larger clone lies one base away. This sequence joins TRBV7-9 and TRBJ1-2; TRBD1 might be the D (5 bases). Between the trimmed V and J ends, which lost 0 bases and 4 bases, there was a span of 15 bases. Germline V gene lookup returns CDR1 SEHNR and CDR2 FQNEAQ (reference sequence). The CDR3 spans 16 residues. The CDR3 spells CASSLAKGEGTYGYTF. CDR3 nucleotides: TGTGCCAGCAGCTTAGCGAAAGGGGAGGGAACCTATGGCTACACCTTC.

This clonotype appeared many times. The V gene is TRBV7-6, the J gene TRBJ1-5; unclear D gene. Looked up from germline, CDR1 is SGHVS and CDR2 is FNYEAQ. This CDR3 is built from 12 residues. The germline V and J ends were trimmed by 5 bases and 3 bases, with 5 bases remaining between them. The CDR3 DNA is TGTGCCAGCAGCCAAGCCAATCAGCCCCAGCATTTT. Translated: CASSQANQPQHF.

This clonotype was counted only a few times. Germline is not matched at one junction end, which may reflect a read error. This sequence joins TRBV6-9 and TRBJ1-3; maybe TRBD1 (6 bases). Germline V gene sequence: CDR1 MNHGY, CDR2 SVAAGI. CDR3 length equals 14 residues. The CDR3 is CASSVNRVLRTIHF. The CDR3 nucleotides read TGTGCCAGCAGTGTAAACAGGGTTTTAAGGACCATACATTTT.

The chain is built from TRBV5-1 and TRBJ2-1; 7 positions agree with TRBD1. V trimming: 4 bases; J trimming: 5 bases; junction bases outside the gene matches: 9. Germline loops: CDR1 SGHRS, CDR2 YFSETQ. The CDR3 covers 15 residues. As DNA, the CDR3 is TGCGCCAGCAGCCCCGGGACAGCGAAGGACAATGAGCAGTTCTTC. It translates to CASSPGTAKDNEQFF.

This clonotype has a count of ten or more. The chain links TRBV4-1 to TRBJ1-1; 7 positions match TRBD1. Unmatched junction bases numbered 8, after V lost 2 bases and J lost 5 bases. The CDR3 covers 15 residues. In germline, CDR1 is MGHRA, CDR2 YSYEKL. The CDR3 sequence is CASSQIPAGGTEAFF. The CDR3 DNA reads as TGCGCCAGCAGCCAAATCCCTGCAGGGGGGACTGAAGCTTTCTTT.

CDR3 in DNA: TGCAGTGCTAGGGCTCAGGGGGCCGTGTCCGGGGAGCTGTTTTTT. Translation: CSARAQGAVSGELFF. V gene TRBV20-1 combines with J gene TRBJ2-2; TRBD1 matches 8 bases. This CDR3 comprises 15 residues. Germline assignment: CDR1 DFQATT and CDR2 SNEGSKA (reference sequence). V lost 3 bases to trimming and J lost 6 bases; unmatched junction nucleotides: 9.

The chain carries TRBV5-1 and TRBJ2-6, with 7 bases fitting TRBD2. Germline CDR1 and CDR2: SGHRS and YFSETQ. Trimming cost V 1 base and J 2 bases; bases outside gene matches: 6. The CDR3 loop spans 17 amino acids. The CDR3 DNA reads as TGCGCCAGCAGCTTGTGGGGGGAGGGCCCTGGGGCCAACGTCCTGACTTTC. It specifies CASSLWGEGPGANVLTF.

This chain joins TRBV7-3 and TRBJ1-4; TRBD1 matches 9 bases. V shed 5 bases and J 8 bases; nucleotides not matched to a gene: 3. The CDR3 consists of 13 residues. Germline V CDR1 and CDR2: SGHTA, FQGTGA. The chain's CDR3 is CASSQTGGEKLFF. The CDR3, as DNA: TGTGCCAGCAGCCAGACAGGGGGGGAAAAACTGTTTTTT.

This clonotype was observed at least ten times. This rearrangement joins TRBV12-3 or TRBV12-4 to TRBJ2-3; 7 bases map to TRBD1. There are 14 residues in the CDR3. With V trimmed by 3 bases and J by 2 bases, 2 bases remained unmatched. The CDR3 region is CASSLTGPTDTQYF. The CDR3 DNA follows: TGTGCCAGCAGTTTGACAGGGCCCACAGATACGCAGTATTTT.

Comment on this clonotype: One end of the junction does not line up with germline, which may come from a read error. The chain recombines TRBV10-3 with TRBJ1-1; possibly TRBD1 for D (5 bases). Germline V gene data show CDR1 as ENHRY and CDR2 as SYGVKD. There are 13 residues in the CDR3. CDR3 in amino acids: CASSSRDRAEAFF. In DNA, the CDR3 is TGTGCCAGCAGTTCCCGGGACCGGGCTGAAGCTTTCTTT.

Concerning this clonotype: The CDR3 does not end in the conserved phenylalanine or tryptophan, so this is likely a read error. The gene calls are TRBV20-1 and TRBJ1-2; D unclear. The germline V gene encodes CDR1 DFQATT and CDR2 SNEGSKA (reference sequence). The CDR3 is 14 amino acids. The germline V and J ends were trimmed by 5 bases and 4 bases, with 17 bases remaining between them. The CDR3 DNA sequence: TGCAGTGCTCTACCCATGGCAGGTACCTATGGCTACACCCTC. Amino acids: CSALPMAGTYGYTL.

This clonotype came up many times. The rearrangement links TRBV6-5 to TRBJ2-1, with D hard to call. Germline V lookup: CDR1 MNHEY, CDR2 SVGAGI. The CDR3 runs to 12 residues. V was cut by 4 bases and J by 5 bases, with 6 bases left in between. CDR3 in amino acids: CASSWQDNEQFF. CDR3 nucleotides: TGTGCCAGCAGTTGGCAGGACAATGAGCAGTTCTTC.

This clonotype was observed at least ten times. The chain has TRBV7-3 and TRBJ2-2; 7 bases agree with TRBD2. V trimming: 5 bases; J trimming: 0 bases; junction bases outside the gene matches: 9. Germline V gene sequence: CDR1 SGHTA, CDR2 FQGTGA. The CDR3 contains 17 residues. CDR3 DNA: TGTGCCAGCAGCCCCTTGGGCGGGGGACCGAACACCGGGGAGCTGTTTTTT. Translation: CASSPLGGGPNTGELFF.

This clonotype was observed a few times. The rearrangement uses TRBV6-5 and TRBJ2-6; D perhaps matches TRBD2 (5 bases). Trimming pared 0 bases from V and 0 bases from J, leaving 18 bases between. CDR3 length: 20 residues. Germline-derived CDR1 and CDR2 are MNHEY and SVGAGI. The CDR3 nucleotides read TGTGCCAGCAGTTACTCCGGGCCCACACCTACTAGCTCTGGGGCCAACGTCCTGACTTTC. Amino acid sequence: CASSYSGPTPTSSGANVLTF.

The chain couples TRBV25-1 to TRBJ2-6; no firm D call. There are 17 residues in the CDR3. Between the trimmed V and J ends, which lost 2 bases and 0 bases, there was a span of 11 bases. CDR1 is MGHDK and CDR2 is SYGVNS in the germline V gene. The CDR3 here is CASSEEGLCSGANVLTF. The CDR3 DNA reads TGTGCCAGCAGTGAAGAAGGGCTGTGCTCTGGGGCCAACGTCCTGACTTTC.

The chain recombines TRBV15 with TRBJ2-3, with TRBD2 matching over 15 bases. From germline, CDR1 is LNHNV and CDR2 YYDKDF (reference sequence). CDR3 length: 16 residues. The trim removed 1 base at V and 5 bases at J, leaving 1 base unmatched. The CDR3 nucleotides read TGTGCCACCAGCAGAGTGGGACTAGCGGGAGGAGATACGCAGTATTTT. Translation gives CATSRVGLAGGDTQYF.

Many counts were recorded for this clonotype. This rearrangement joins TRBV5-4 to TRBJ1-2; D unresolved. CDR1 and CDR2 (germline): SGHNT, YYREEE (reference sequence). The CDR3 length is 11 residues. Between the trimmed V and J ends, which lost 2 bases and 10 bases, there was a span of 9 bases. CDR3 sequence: CASSFLQNYTF. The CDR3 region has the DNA TGTGCCAGCAGCTTTTTGCAGAACTACACCTTC.

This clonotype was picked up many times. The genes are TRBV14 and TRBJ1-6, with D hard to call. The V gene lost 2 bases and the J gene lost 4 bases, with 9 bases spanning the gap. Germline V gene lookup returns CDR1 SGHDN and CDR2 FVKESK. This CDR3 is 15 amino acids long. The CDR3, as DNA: TGTGCCAGCAGCCAAAGGGAGATTTATAATTCACCCCTCCACTTT. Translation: CASSQREIYNSPLHF.

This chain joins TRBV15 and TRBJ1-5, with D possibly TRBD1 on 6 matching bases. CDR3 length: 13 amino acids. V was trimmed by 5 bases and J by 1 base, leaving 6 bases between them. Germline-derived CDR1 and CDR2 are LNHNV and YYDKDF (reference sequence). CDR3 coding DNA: TGTGCCACCAGCGGACAGAGCAATCAGCCCCAGCATTTT. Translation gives CATSGQSNQPQHF.

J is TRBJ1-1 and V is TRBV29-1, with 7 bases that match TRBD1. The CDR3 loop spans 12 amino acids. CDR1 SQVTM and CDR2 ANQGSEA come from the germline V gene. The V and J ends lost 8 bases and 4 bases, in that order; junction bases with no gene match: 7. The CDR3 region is CSYQGGSTEAFF. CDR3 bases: TGCAGCTATCAGGGGGGTTCCACTGAAGCTTTCTTT.

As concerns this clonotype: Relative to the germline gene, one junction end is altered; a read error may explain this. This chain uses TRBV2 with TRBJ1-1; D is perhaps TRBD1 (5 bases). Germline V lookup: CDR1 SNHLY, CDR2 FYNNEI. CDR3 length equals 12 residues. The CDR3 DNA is TGTGCCAGGGGACCTCCTAACACCGAAGCTTTCTTT. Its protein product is CARGPPNTEAFF.

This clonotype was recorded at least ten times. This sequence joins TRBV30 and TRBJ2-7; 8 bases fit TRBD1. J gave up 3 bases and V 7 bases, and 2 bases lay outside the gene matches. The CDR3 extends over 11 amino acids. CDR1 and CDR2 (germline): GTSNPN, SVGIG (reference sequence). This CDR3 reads CAFTGGYEQYF. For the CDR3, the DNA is TGTGCCTTCACAGGGGGCTACGAGCAGTACTTC.

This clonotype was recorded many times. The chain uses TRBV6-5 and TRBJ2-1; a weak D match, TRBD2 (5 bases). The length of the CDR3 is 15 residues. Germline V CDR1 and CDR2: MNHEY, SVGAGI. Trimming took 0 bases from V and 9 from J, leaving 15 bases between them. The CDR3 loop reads CASSYSNILVGEQFF. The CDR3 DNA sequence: TGTGCCAGCAGTTACTCGAATATACTAGTCGGTGAGCAGTTCTTC.

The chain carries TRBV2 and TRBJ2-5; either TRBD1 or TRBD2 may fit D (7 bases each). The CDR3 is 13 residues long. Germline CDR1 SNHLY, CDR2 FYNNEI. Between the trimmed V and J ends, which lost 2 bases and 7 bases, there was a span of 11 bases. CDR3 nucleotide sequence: TGTGCCAGCAGTGAAACAGGGGAGGGGACCCAGTACTTC. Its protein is CASSETGEGTQYF.

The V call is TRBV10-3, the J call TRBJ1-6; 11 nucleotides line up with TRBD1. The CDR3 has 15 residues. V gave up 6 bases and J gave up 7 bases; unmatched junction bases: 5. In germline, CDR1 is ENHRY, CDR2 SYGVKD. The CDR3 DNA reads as TGTGCCATCAGGGAGGACAGGGGGCCAAATTCACCCCTCCACTTT. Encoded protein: CAIREDRGPNSPLHF.

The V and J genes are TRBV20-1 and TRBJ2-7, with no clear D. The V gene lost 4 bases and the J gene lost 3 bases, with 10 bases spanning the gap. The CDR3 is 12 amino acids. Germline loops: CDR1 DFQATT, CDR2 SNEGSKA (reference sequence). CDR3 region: CSATPGGYEQYF. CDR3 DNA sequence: TGCAGTGCTACTCCCGGCGGCTACGAGCAGTACTTC.

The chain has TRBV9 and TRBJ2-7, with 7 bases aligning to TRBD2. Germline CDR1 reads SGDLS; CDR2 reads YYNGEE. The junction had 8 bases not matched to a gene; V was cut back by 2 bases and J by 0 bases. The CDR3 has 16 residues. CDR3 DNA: TGTGCCAGCAGCGTTGGGAGCGGGAAGAGCTCCTACGAGCAGTACTTC. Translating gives CASSVGSGKSSYEQYF. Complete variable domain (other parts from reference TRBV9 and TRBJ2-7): DSGVTQTPKHLITATGQRVTLRCSPRSGDLSVYWYQQSLDQGLQFLIQYYNGEERAKGNILERFSAQQFPDLHSELNLSSLELGDSALYFCASSVGSGKSSYEQYFGPGTRLTVT.

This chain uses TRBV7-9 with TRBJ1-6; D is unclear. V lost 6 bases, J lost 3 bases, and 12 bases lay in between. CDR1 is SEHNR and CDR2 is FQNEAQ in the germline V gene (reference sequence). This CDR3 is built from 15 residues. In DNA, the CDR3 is TGTGCCAGCAGACATAGACAAGACTATAATTCACCCCTCCACTTT. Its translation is CASRHRQDYNSPLHF.

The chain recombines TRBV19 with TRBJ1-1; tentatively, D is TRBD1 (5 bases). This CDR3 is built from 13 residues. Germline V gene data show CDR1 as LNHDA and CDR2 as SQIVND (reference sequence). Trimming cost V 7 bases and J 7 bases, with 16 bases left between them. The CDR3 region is CASTSLGGGEAFF. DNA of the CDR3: TGTGCCAGTACTTCGCTGGGGGGGGGTGAAGCTTTCTTT. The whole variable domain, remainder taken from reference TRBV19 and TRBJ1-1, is DGGITQSPKYLFRKEGQNVTLSCEQNLNHDAMYWYRQDPGQGLRLIYYSQIVNDFQKGDIAEGYSVSREKKESFPLTVTSAQKNPTAFYLCASTSLGGGEAFFGQGTRLTVV.

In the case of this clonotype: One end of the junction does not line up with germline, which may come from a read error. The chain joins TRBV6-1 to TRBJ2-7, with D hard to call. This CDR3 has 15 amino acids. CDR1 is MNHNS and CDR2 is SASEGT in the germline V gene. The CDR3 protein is CASSPAGGTSHEQYF. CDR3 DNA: TGTGCCAGCAGTCCAGCTGGTGGCACCTCCCACGAGCAGTACTTC.

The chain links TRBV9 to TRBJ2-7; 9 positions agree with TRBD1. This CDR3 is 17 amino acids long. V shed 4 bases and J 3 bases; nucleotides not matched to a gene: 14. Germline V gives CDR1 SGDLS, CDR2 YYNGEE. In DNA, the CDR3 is TGTGCCAGCAGCTCAAGCCCGGGACAGGGACCCCTCTACGAGCAGTACTTC. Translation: CASSSSPGQGPLYEQYF.

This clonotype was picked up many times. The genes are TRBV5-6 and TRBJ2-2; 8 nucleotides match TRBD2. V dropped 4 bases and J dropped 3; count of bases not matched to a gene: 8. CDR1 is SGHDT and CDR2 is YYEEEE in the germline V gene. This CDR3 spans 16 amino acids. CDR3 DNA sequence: TGTGCCAGCAGCCAACCCGGGACTAGTCACACCGGGGAGCTGTTTTTT. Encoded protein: CASSQPGTSHTGELFF.